This TCR beta chain was identified during a study of vaccination effects on CD4 cells after COVID-19. Using immunoSEQ multiplex PCR, the repertoire was profiled, and TCRdb retains in-frame clones only, with some absent. The sample shows 65,000 to 90,000 clones, approximately 72% of them seen only once. Concerning this clone itself: The antigen is unknown.

Trimming cost V 1 base and J 0 bases; bases outside gene matches: 11. This CDR3 is built from 19 residues. Germline CDR1 reads LGHNA; CDR2 reads YNFKEQ. Antigen-specific CD4+ T cells were expanded with viral peptide pools in the ViraFEST assay before sequencing. Cells that had been cultured for approximately ten days were the source of isolated CD4+ T cells. According to the study, vaccine recipients showed no prior SARS-CoV-2 infection and negative nucleocapsid antibodies. PBMC cultures contained two million cells per well, around 9.7 IU/ml IL-2 and around 9.9 ug/ml peptides. Half the medium was replaced with IL-2 medium on days 3 and 7.

This specimen consisted of CD4+ T cells from PBMCs cultured with HCoV-NL63 spike peptides, obtained before COVID-19 vaccination. The clonotype was recovered from a human donor who received a COVID-19 vaccine. V and J are TRBV4-2 and TRBJ1-3, with 8 bases matching TRBD1. CDR3 bases: TGTGCCAGCAGCCAAGCCCCTTTTTATACAGGGGGCTCTGGAAACACCATATATTTT. This sequence encodes CASSQAPFYTGGSGNTIYF.